A selection of T cell receptor beta chains follows, all from one sample in a study of cytomegalovirus exposure and HLA in healthy donors. Measured with immunoSEQ multiplex PCR; TCRdb has only the in-frame clones, and not every one. The sample lists approximately 100,000 clones; 71% were seen once. Sequenced sample: PBMCs. Receptors were obtained from a female donor in good health and CMV-seronegative. Both conserved end residues are part of each CDR3. The order of the fields is clone size, J gene, D gene, V gene, CDR3 protein, CDR3 DNA. The D gene is left open where the match is weak. Rows give clone size only sometimes, using once, few, many, or a class for an expanded clone.

>NA|TRBJ2-6|TRBD1|TRBV11-3
CASSAAGTGYSGANVLTF
TGTGCCAGCAGCGCGGCCGGGACAGGATACTCTGGGGCCAACGTCCTGACTTTC
>NA|TRBJ2-1|NA|TRBV7-3
CASSPRTSRGSEQFF
TGTGCCAGCAGCCCCCGGACCTCACGAGGGAGTGAGCAGTTCTTC
>few|TRBJ2-7|NA|TRBV5-6
CASSLTGDEQYF
TGTGCCAGCAGCTTGACGGGGGACGAGCAGTACTTC
>few|TRBJ2-1|TRBD2|TRBV6-5
CASSLAGGGNEQFF
TGTGCCAGCAGCCTAGCGGGAGGGGGCAATGAGCAGTTCTTC
>NA|TRBJ2-7|NA|TRBV2
CATREDGAREQYF
TGTGCCACCAGGGAGGACGGCGCCCGCGAGCAGTACTTC
>NA|TRBJ2-5|NA|TRBV30
CAWDGRQETQYF
TGTGCCTGGGATGGTCGACAGGAGACCCAGTACTTC
>NA|TRBJ2-7|TRBD1|TRBV6-1
CASRRGTGGSYEQYF
TGTGCCAGCAGGCGCGGGACAGGGGGTTCCTACGAGCAGTACTTC
>NA|TRBJ2-3|NA|TRBV11-2
CASSLERLGGDTQYF
TGTGCCAGCAGCTTAGAGCGGTTGGGTGGAGATACGCAGTATTTT
>NA|TRBJ2-3|TRBD1|TRBV9
CASSVADRVTDTQYF
TGTGCCAGCAGCGTAGCGGACAGGGTCACAGATACGCAGTATTTT
>NA|TRBJ2-5|TRBD2|TRBV7-3
CASSSAGGGGETQYF
TGTGCCAGCAGCTCAGCGGGAGGAGGAGGGGAGACCCAGTACTTC
>NA|TRBJ2-7|NA|TRBV30
CAWSPTSLAREQYF
TGTGCCTGGAGTCCGACCTCGTTAGCGCGGGAGCAGTACTTC
>few|TRBJ2-1|TRBD2|TRBV19
CASSTSRRTSGSPTSSYNEQFF
TGTGCCAGTAGTACGAGCCGACGGACTAGCGGGAGTCCCACCTCCTCCTACAATGAGCAGTTCTTC
>NA|TRBJ1-5|NA|TRBV6-1
CASSVRQLSNQPQHF
TGTGCCAGCAGTGTGAGGCAGTTGAGCAATCAGCCCCAGCATTTT
>few|TRBJ1-1|NA|TRBV12-5
CASGLGLGLEAFF
TGTGCTAGTGGTTTGGGCCTCGGACTGGAAGCTTTCTTT
>NA|TRBJ2-1|TRBD2|TRBV6-1
CASRAGGASDGEFF
TGTGCCAGCAGGGCGGGGGGCGCTTCGGACGGTGAGTTCTTC
>NA|TRBJ2-3|NA|TRBV5-5
CASSPEGHTQYF
TGTGCCAGCAGCCCCGAGGGTCATACGCAGTATTTT
>NA|TRBJ2-1|TRBD1|TRBV29-1
CSVDALGTGEQFF
TGCAGCGTTGATGCCCTTGGGACAGGGGAGCAGTTCTTC
>NA|TRBJ2-4|TRBD1|TRBV29-1
CSVRGQGGNIQYF
TGCAGCGTGAGGGGACAGGGAGGGAACATTCAGTACTTC
>NA|TRBJ2-3|NA|TRBV6-5
CASSYSRVPVPDTQYF
TGTGCCAGCAGTTACTCCCGCGTACCTGTCCCAGATACGCAGTATTTT
>NA|TRBJ2-3|TRBD1|TRBV9
CASSVAAGGVSDTQYF
TGTGCCAGCAGCGTAGCGGCAGGGGGCGTTTCAGATACGCAGTATTTT
>once|TRBJ2-6|NA|TRBV28
CASNEPSGANVLTF
TGTGCCAGCAATGAGCCCTCTGGGGCCAACGTCCTGACTTTC
>NA|TRBJ2-5|NA|TRBV6-1
CASPGKGETQYF
TGTGCCAGCCCCGGGAAAGGAGAGACCCAGTACTTC
>NA|TRBJ1-5|NA|TRBV9
CASSVGGNVNQPQHF
TGTGCCAGCAGCGTTGGAGGGAATGTCAATCAGCCCCAGCATTTT
>NA|TRBJ1-3|NA|TRBV19
CASSIQVSGNTIYF
TGTGCCAGTAGTATACAGGTCTCTGGAAACACCATATATTTT
>NA|TRBJ1-5|NA|TRBV19
CASSMRGQPQHF
TGTGCCAGTAGTATGCGGGGTCAGCCCCAGCATTTT
>NA|TRBJ1-4|TRBD1|TRBV9
CASSALTGANEKLFF
TGTGCCAGCAGCGCCCTGACAGGGGCTAATGAAAAACTGTTTTTT
>once|TRBJ2-7|NA|TRBV6-1
CASNSQQGGSYEQYF
TGTGCCAGCAACTCACAGCAGGGCGGCTCCTACGAGCAGTACTTC
>NA|TRBJ2-3|NA|TRBV5-4
CASSMARESLDTQYF
TGTGCCAGCAGCATGGCTCGGGAGAGTTTAGATACGCAGTATTTT
>few|TRBJ2-5|NA|TRBV7-8
CASTISSGYQETQYF
TGTGCCAGCACAATCTCCAGCGGATACCAAGAGACCCAGTACTTC
>few|TRBJ1-4|TRBD1|TRBV6-1
CASRGDRGISEKLFF
TGTGCCAGCAGGGGGGACAGGGGAATCAGTGAAAAACTGTTTTTT
>NA|TRBJ2-7|NA|TRBV29-1
CSVEVFIDERGFYEQYF
TGCAGCGTTGAAGTGTTTATTGATGAAAGGGGATTTTACGAGCAGTACTTC
>NA|TRBJ1-2|NA|TRBV6-5
CASSYGAGHGSNGYTF
TGTGCCAGCAGTTATGGGGCAGGGCACGGGAGCAATGGCTACACCTTC
>NA|TRBJ2-1|NA|TRBV7-6
CASSLGLGFDEQFF
TGTGCCAGCAGCTTAGGACTAGGGTTCGATGAGCAGTTCTTC
>NA|TRBJ2-5|NA|TRBV2
CASSEGEAGRETQYF
TGTGCCAGCAGTGAAGGGGAGGCAGGGCGAGAGACCCAGTACTTC
>NA|TRBJ1-5|NA|TRBV27
CASSVESNQPQHF
TGTGCCAGCAGCGTGGAGAGTAATCAGCCCCAGCATTTT
>NA|TRBJ1-5|TRBD1|TRBV25-1
CASSDSTGSRPQHF
TGTGCCAGCAGTGACTCGACAGGGTCAAGGCCCCAGCATTTT
>once|TRBJ2-3|NA|TRBV27
CASSSAPWAGDTQYF
TGTGCCAGCAGTTCCGCTCCCTGGGCGGGAGATACGCAGTATTTT
>NA|TRBJ2-7|TRBD2|TRBV11-2
CASSLAGGATFGEQYF
TGTGCCAGCAGCTTGGCCGGGGGGGCTACCTTTGGGGAGCAGTACTTC
>NA|TRBJ1-1|TRBD1|TRBV29-1
CSGSGQPFMNTEAFF
TGCAGCGGGTCGGGACAGCCTTTTATGAACACTGAAGCTTTCTTT
>NA|TRBJ2-5|NA|TRBV10-3
CAISDQMETQYF
TGTGCCATCAGTGATCAAATGGAGACCCAGTACTTC
>NA|TRBJ2-2|TRBD2|TRBV11-2
CASSLAGGGTNTGELFF
TGTGCCAGCAGCTTAGCTGGCGGGGGGACAAACACCGGGGAGCTGTTTTTT
>NA|TRBJ2-3|TRBD1|TRBV18
CASSPQGATDTQYF
TGTGCCAGCTCCCCGCAGGGGGCCACAGATACGCAGTATTTT
>NA|TRBJ1-1|NA|TRBV2
CASSEGVRITEAFF
TGTGCCAGCAGTGAAGGGGTCAGGATAACTGAAGCTTTCTTT
>NA|TRBJ1-4|NA|TRBV4-1
CASSPQTGEGEKLFF
TGCGCCAGCAGCCCCCAGACCGGAGAGGGTGAAAAACTGTTTTTT
>NA|TRBJ1-6|TRBD1|TRBV4-1
CASSGRGAYNSPLHF
TGCGCCAGCAGCGGCAGGGGGGCCTATAATTCACCCCTCCACTTT
>NA|TRBJ2-3|NA|TRBV7-3
CASSLYLDTQYF
TGTGCCAGCAGCTTATATTTGGATACGCAGTATTTT
>NA|TRBJ1-1|NA|TRBV14
CASSHLLDGTGTEAFF
TGTGCCAGCAGCCACCTACTCGACGGAACGGGCACTGAAGCTTTCTTT
>NA|TRBJ2-7|TRBD1|TRBV30
CAWSPDRGHYEQYF
TGTGCCTGGAGTCCGGACAGGGGCCACTACGAGCAGTACTTC
>NA|TRBJ2-7|NA|TRBV10-1
CASSEAPQRRPYEQYF
TGCGCCAGCAGTGAGGCTCCCCAGCGGAGGCCCTACGAGCAGTACTTC
>few|TRBJ2-3|TRBD2|TRBV28
CASSPPRLAGADTQYF
TGTGCCAGCAGCCCTCCAAGACTAGCGGGAGCAGATACGCAGTATTTT
>NA|TRBJ2-6|NA|TRBV30
CAWRTLDSQPGANVLTF
TGTGCCTGGAGGACCCTGGACAGTCAGCCTGGGGCCAACGTCCTGACTTTC